These 20 T cell receptor beta chains came from one sample sequenced in a study of CD8+CD57+ T cells in acquired aplastic anemia. Genomic DNA, the template, was used for profiling of the TCR beta VDJ and CDR3. TCRdb passed the reads through MiXCR, listing each CDR3 protein once. The sample has about 150,000 distinct CDR3 sequences, 40% to 45% seen once. Sequences were obtained from sorted CD4+, CD8+, or CD8+CD57+ T cells (not recorded which) from PBMCs. The receptors derive from a human donor in good health, serving as a control.

This clonotype was counted a few times. CDR3 sequence (DNA): TGTGCCAGCAGTTTAAAAATTTTGGGGACTAGCGGATACAATGAGCAGTTCTTC. This gives the protein CASSLKILGTSGYNEQFF. This chain links TRBV12-3 or TRBV12-4 with TRBJ2-1; 11 bases are a match to TRBD2. The V gene end was trimmed by 2 bases and the J gene end by 4 bases; junction bases not matched to a gene: 10. The CDR3 contains 18 residues.

In this sample, this clonotype turned up a few times. The chain employs TRBV6-2 or TRBV6-3 and TRBJ2-1, with D possibly matching TRBD1 (6 bases). Germline loops: CDR1 MNHEY, CDR2 SVGEGT. V was cut by 2 bases and J by 6 bases, with 14 bases left in between. This CDR3 contains 15 residues. In nucleotides, the CDR3 is TGTGCCAGCAGTTACCCTCGGGACATTCGCAATGAGCAGTTCTTC. It yields the protein CASSYPRDIRNEQFF.

The rearrangement uses TRBV7-9 and TRBJ2-7; D is unresolved. CDR1 is SEHNR and CDR2 is FQNEAQ in the germline V gene (reference sequence). The CDR3 is made up of 12 amino acids. V was pared by 1 base and J by 7 bases, with 8 bases between. The CDR3 loop reads CASSLDGGEQYV. As DNA, the CDR3 is TGTGCCAGCAGCTTAGATGGTGGGGAGCAGTACGTC.

V and J are TRBV10-2 and TRBJ1-2; 8 bases are a match to TRBD1. The germline gives CDR1 WSHSY, CDR2 SAAADI. This CDR3 has 15 residues. V lost 3 bases to trimming and J lost 4 bases; unmatched junction nucleotides: 7. The CDR3 DNA reads as TGCGCCAGCAGTGACCTCGTAACAGGGGGCTATGGCTACACCTTC. This gives the protein CASSDLVTGGYGYTF.

This clonotype was observed many times. V usage is TRBV18 and J usage is TRBJ1-1; no clear D gene. In germline, CDR1 is KGHSH, CDR2 LQKENI. The length of the CDR3 is 12 residues. V was cut by 2 bases and J by 7 bases, with 8 bases left in between. The chain's CDR3 is CASSPAGYEAFF. The CDR3 bases are TGTGCCAGCTCACCAGCGGGTTATGAAGCTTTCTTT.

As to this clonotype: This may be a read error, as it is one base from a much larger clone. The chain uses TRBV29-1 and TRBJ1-5; maybe TRBD1 (5 bases). The CDR3 covers 13 residues. The germline gives CDR1 SQVTM, CDR2 ANQGSEA. Here the CDR3 DNA reads TGCAGCGTTGAAACAGGTTCCAATCGGCCCCAGCATTTT. Amino acid sequence: CSVETGSNRPQHF.

The chain employs TRBV19 and TRBJ1-6; D not certain. Trimming pared 5 bases from V and 7 bases from J, leaving 15 bases between. The CDR3 has 15 residues. The germline gives CDR1 LNHDA, CDR2 SQIVND (reference sequence). The CDR3 is CASSPSDPGNSPLHF. CDR3 in DNA: TGTGCCAGTAGTCCTTCAGACCCGGGGAATTCACCCCTCCACTTT.

This chain joins TRBV19 and TRBJ2-2; TRBD1 agrees at 7 bases. The CDR3 consists of 14 residues. With 10 bases clipped from V and 3 bases from J, the junction kept 8 bases outside the gene matches. Germline V gives CDR1 LNHDA, CDR2 SQIVND (reference sequence). The CDR3 loop is CAIQGVGDTGELFF. The CDR3 DNA follows: TGTGCCATTCAGGGGGTTGGAGACACCGGGGAGCTGTTTTTT.

This clonotype was counted at least ten times. An end of the junction differs from the germline gene, which may be a read error. The chain uses TRBV12-3 or TRBV12-4 and TRBJ1-6; 7 bases are shared with TRBD1. There are 14 residues in the CDR3. CDR3 DNA sequence: TGTGCCAGCAGCCTGACAGGGCTTAATTCAGCCCTCCACTTT. This gives the protein CASSLTGLNSALHF.

The chain is built from TRBV2 and TRBJ1-5, with D unresolved. The CDR3 extends over 14 amino acids. Germline CDR1 SNHLY, CDR2 FYNNEI. V gave up 0 bases and J gave up 5 bases, with 8 bases separating them. The CDR3 reads CASSEAITDQPQHF. The CDR3 region has the DNA TGTGCCAGCAGTGAAGCGATCACCGATCAGCCCCAGCATTTT.

This clonotype appeared many times. This sequence joins TRBV29-1 and TRBJ1-2; perhaps TRBD1 as D (5 bases). V shed 4 bases and J shed 8 bases, with 11 bases lying between them. Germline assignment: CDR1 SQVTM and CDR2 ANQGSEA. The CDR3 spans 11 residues. Here the CDR3 reads CSVAGPEGYTF. The CDR3 nucleotides read TGCAGCGTTGCAGGGCCGGAGGGCTACACCTTC. Together with reference TRBV29-1 and TRBJ1-2, the CDR3 gives the full variable domain: SAVISQKPSRDICQRGTSLTIQCQVDSQVTMMFWYRQQPGQSLTLIATANQGSEATYESGFVIDKFPISRPNLTFSTLTVSNMSPEDSSIYLCSVAGPEGYTFGSGTRLTVV.

This clonotype was observed a few times. The chain recombines TRBV15 with TRBJ1-3; 7 nucleotides align to TRBD1. CDR3 length equals 14 residues. The V segment lost 5 bases and the J segment 4 bases; nucleotides outside the gene matches: 5. From germline, CDR1 is LNHNV and CDR2 YYDKDF (reference sequence). The CDR3 DNA is TGTGCCACCAGCCCGACAGGGAGGGGAAACACCATATATTTT. As protein: CATSPTGRGNTIYF. Filled out from reference TRBV15 and TRBJ1-3, the complete variable domain reads DAMVIQNPRYQVTQFGKPVTLSCSQTLNHNVMYWYQQKSSQAPKLLFHYYDKDFNNEADTPDNFQSRRPNTSFCFLDIRSPGLGDTAMYLCATSPTGRGNTIYFGEGSWLTVV.

This clonotype was detected only a few times. CDR3 nucleotides: TGTGCCAGCAGTCCCCGACTAGCGGGCTTCACAGATACGCAGTATTTT. It specifies CASSPRLAGFTDTQYF. The V call is TRBV6-1, the J call TRBJ2-3; TRBD2 matches at 10 bases. This CDR3 region has 16 residues. The ends lost 5 bases at V and 2 bases at J; junction bases unmatched: 7. CDR1 and CDR2 from the germline V gene are MNHNS and SASEGT.

At least ten counts were recorded for this clonotype. The V call is TRBV14, the J call TRBJ1-2; D perhaps matches TRBD1 (6 bases). The germline V gene encodes CDR1 SGHDN and CDR2 FVKESK. V was pared by 4 bases and J by 2 bases, with 20 bases between. This CDR3 comprises 17 residues. The CDR3 DNA is TGTGCCAGCAGCCCGGTTGGTTTGGGGGCGCGGAACTATGGCTACACCTTC. Translating gives CASSPVGLGARNYGYTF.

This clonotype was seen ten or more times. The chain couples TRBV24-1 to TRBJ2-1, with 12 bases fitting TRBD2. The germline gives CDR1 KGHDR, CDR2 SFDVKD. The CDR3 has 17 residues. V lost 4 bases to trimming and J lost 8 bases; unmatched junction nucleotides: 11. CDR3 sequence reads: CATSDPRLAGARDEQFF. CDR3 in DNA: TGTGCCACCAGTGACCCTAGACTAGCGGGAGCGCGTGATGAGCAGTTCTTC.

V is TRBV6-1 and J is TRBJ1-6; TRBD1 aligns across 9 bases. This CDR3 region has 15 residues. Looked up from germline, CDR1 is MNHNS and CDR2 is SASEGT. The V segment lost 6 bases and the J segment 6 bases; nucleotides outside the gene matches: 6. Here the CDR3 DNA reads TGTGCCAGCAGCTGGACAGGGGTAGCTAATTCACCCCTCCACTTT. Amino acid sequence: CASSWTGVANSPLHF.

The chain links TRBV10-3 to TRBJ1-1; perhaps TRBD1 as D (5 bases). The length of the CDR3 is 14 residues. Trimming cost V 4 bases and J 3 bases, with 12 bases left between them. Germline CDR1 ENHRY, CDR2 SYGVKD. As DNA, the CDR3 is TGTGCCATCAGTGGGGGGGAGAGGGACACTGAAGCTTTCTTT. This codes for CAISGGERDTEAFF.

At least ten counts were recorded for this clonotype. V and J are TRBV5-4 and TRBJ2-3, with 9 bases identical to TRBD2. The CDR3 length is 16 residues. J gave up 10 bases and V 3 bases, and 15 bases lay outside the gene matches. The germline CDR1 and CDR2 sequences are SGHNT and YYREEE (reference sequence). The CDR3: CASSSRASGTLNPQYF. The CDR3 DNA reads as TGTGCCAGCAGCTCGAGGGCTAGCGGGACCCTCAACCCGCAGTATTTT.

This clonotype was recorded many times. CDR3 region: CASSLAGDTQYF. The CDR3 coding sequence is TGCGCCAGCAGCTTGGCCGGGGATACGCAGTATTTT. V gene TRBV5-1 combines with J gene TRBJ2-3; no definite D call. The CDR3 is 12 residues long. The germline gives CDR1 SGHRS, CDR2 YFSETQ. V lost 0 bases, J lost 6 bases, and 5 bases lay in between.

This sequence joins TRBV30 and TRBJ1-1, with a weak D call TRBD1 (6 bases). Trimming removed 3 bases from V and 3 bases from J, with 11 bases in between. This CDR3 region has 13 residues. Per the germline V gene, CDR1 is GTSNPN and CDR2 is SVGIG (reference sequence). The CDR3 sequence: CAWSPRGDTEAFF. CDR3 coding DNA: TGTGCCTGGAGCCCCAGGGGAGACACTGAAGCTTTCTTT.